One sample yielded the 26 T cell receptor beta chains listed below, sequenced in a study of T-cell reconstitution after alpha-beta-depleted transplantation in children. Using unique molecular identifiers, the investigators prepared the TCRbeta library. TCRdb re-called the PCR reads with MiXCR, one entry per CDR3 protein. Among some 490,000 distinct CDR3 sequences listed, around 12% were seen once. The sequences come from PBMCs from the stem cell graft donor, collected from the stem cell graft. Receptors originate from a human donor who donated a stem cell graft to a child with combined immunodeficiency.

This clonotype has more than one count but fewer than ten. This chain joins TRBV7-9 and TRBJ1-2; no clear D gene. Trimming took off 7 bases at V and 7 bases at J, with 10 bases between the two ends. CDR3 length: 11 residues. CDR1 and CDR2 from the germline V gene are SEHNR and FQNEAQ (reference sequence). The CDR3 DNA is TGTGCCAGCATGGGGTTCAGTGGCTACACCTTC. It yields the protein CASMGFSGYTF.

Judged by abundance, this clonotype is medium-sized. The chain is built from TRBV27 and TRBJ2-5, with a tentative D call TRBD1 (6 bases). V was trimmed by 6 bases and J by 2 bases, leaving 13 bases between them. The germline gives CDR1 MNHEY, CDR2 SMNVEV (reference sequence). This CDR3 has 14 residues. CDR3 loop: CASRSSTGQETQYF. CDR3 DNA sequence: TGTGCCAGCAGATCTTCGACAGGTCAAGAGACCCAGTACTTC.

The chain joins TRBV5-4 to TRBJ1-1; perhaps TRBD1 as D (5 bases). The CDR3 contains 11 residues. V was cut by 3 bases and J by 6 bases, with 6 bases left in between. Germline CDR1 is SGHNT and CDR2 is YYREEE (reference sequence). The CDR3 DNA reads TGTGCCAGCAGCTGGGGACCTGAAGCTTTCTTT. As protein: CASSWGPEAFF. Drawing the rest from reference TRBV5-4 and TRBJ1-1, the complete variable domain is ETGVTQSPTHLIKTRGQQVTLRCSSQSGHNTVSWYQQALGQGPQFIFQYYREEENGRGNFPPRFSGLQFPNYSSELNVNALELDDSALYLCASSWGPEAFFGQGTRLTVV.

This clonotype was detected a few times. This sequence joins TRBV12-3 or TRBV12-4 and TRBJ2-5; 11 positions agree with TRBD2. The CDR3 is 17 amino acids. V trimming: 5 bases; J trimming: 0 bases; junction bases outside the gene matches: 8. In DNA, the CDR3 is TGTGCCAGCAGTGCCCCAGGGGGACTAGCGGACCAAGAGACCCAGTACTTC. Protein product: CASSAPGGLADQETQYF.

This clonotype was recorded many times. The chain has TRBV5-1 and TRBJ2-5; D may match TRBD1 or TRBD2 (5 bases each). This CDR3 has 14 residues. Trimming shortened V by 4 bases and J by 2 bases, and 12 bases separated the two germline ends. Looked up from germline, CDR1 is SGHRS and CDR2 is YFSETQ. The CDR3: CASSDGTNQETQYF. CDR3 DNA: TGCGCCAGCAGCGACGGGACGAATCAAGAGACCCAGTACTTC.

The chain combines TRBV2 with TRBJ2-1; 7 bases are a match to TRBD2. Germline loops: CDR1 SNHLY, CDR2 FYNNEI. This CDR3 is built from 17 residues. After removal of 8 bases from V and 5 bases from J, the junction contained 18 bases not matched to a gene. The CDR3 spells CASGGVTSGTPHNEQFF. The DNA of the CDR3 is TGTGCCAGCGGGGGGGTCACCTCGGGGACTCCACACAATGAGCAGTTCTTC.

The rearrangement joins TRBV29-1 to TRBJ2-3; no definite D call. CDR1 is SQVTM, CDR2 ANQGSEA, per germline. Trimming took off 3 bases at V and 0 bases at J, with 10 bases between the two ends. CDR3 size: 14 residues. The DNA of the CDR3 is TGCAGCGTTGATGGCGGAACTAGCACAGATACGCAGTATTTT. Its translation: CSVDGGTSTDTQYF.

This clonotype appeared a few times. This chain uses TRBV30 with TRBJ2-2; the match to TRBD2 covers 9 bases. Germline V CDR1 and CDR2: GTSNPN, SVGIG (reference sequence). V shed 4 bases and J 4 bases; nucleotides not matched to a gene: 4. CDR3 length: 14 amino acids. CDR3 nucleotides: TGTGCCTGGAAGGCTAGCGGGACCACCGGGGAGCTGTTTTTT. Protein sequence: CAWKASGTTGELFF.

The rearrangement links TRBV20-1 to TRBJ1-2; no firm D call. V was pared by 0 bases and J by 4 bases, with 15 bases between. Germline V gene lookup returns CDR1 DFQATT and CDR2 SNEGSKA (reference sequence). The CDR3 consists of 15 residues. The CDR3 region has the DNA TGCAGTGCTAGAGATAGGGCAGTCGATGGCTATGGCTACACCTTC. Its translation is CSARDRAVDGYGYTF.

This clonotype was observed many times. The J gene is TRBJ2-3, the V gene TRBV19, with TRBD2 as a possible D gene (5 bases). V lost 4 bases and J lost 5, with 10 bases in between. The germline V gene encodes CDR1 LNHDA and CDR2 SQIVND (reference sequence). The CDR3 totals 13 residues. The CDR3 DNA reads TGTGCCAGTAGTACTACCCGGGAAGATACGCAGTATTTT. Protein: CASSTTREDTQYF.

This clonotype came up many times. The chain links TRBV6-5 to TRBJ1-2; D gene uncertain. Trimming pared 0 bases from V and 0 bases from J, leaving 8 bases between. The CDR3 covers 15 residues. Germline CDR1 is MNHEY and CDR2 is SVGAGI. CDR3 bases: TGTGCCAGCAGTTACTCATGGGCTCCTAACTATGGCTACACCTTC. It translates to CASSYSWAPNYGYTF.

This clonotype was observed a few times. This chain links TRBV9 with TRBJ2-3, with 12 bases aligning to TRBD2. This CDR3 spans 16 amino acids. J lost 3 bases, V lost 4 bases, and 6 bases had no gene match. CDR1 is SGDLS and CDR2 is YYNGEE in the germline V gene. The chain's CDR3 is CASSPGTSGWTDTQYF. In DNA, the CDR3 is TGTGCCAGCAGCCCAGGGACTAGCGGGTGGACAGATACGCAGTATTTT.

This clonotype appeared many times. The gene calls are TRBV12-3 or TRBV12-4 and TRBJ2-5; 9 bases line up with TRBD2. V dropped 3 bases and J dropped 1; count of bases not matched to a gene: 3. The CDR3 runs 15 residues. The CDR3 DNA reads as TGTGCCAGCAGTTTCACAGCGGGGGGCCAAGAGACCCAGTACTTC. Translating gives CASSFTAGGQETQYF.

The chain employs TRBV7-6 and TRBJ2-1; 9 bases map to TRBD2. The V segment lost 5 bases and the J segment 2 bases; nucleotides outside the gene matches: 10. This CDR3 is built from 17 residues. CDR1 SGHVS and CDR2 FNYEAQ come from the germline V gene. The CDR3 DNA reads as TGTGCCAGCAGCCCCCATTCGGGCGGGAGGGCCTACAATGAGCAGTTCTTC. Its translation is CASSPHSGGRAYNEQFF.

This clonotype was seen many times. V and J are TRBV29-1 and TRBJ2-5; 7 nucleotides line up with TRBD1. The CDR3 length is 14 residues. The germline V gene encodes CDR1 SQVTM and CDR2 ANQGSEA. V lost 5 bases to trimming and J lost 5 bases; unmatched junction nucleotides: 11. The CDR3 loop is CSVRWGQRGETQYF. The CDR3 nucleotides are TGCAGCGTTCGGTGGGGACAGCGAGGGGAGACCCAGTACTTC.

This clonotype has a handful of counts. V is TRBV5-5 and J is TRBJ2-1, with D unclear. The V and J ends lost 5 bases and 4 bases respectively, with 7 bases between them. The CDR3 extends over 12 amino acids. Germline V gene data show CDR1 as SGHKS and CDR2 as YYEKEE (reference sequence). The CDR3 region is CASRHLYNEQFF. The CDR3 region has the DNA TGTGCCAGCAGACATCTTTACAATGAGCAGTTCTTC.

The chain joins TRBV28 to TRBJ2-2; possible D gene TRBD1, 5 bases. Trimming took off 7 bases at V and 1 base at J, with 13 bases between the two ends. The germline CDR1 and CDR2 sequences are MDHEN and SYDVKM. The length of the CDR3 is 15 residues. CDR3 nucleotides: TGTGCCAGCACCGACCTTGGACAGAACACCGGGGAGCTGTTTTTT. Its protein product is CASTDLGQNTGELFF.

Ten or more counts support this clonotype. This rearrangement joins TRBV6-2 or TRBV6-3 to TRBJ1-1, with TRBD1 matching over 7 bases. Germline CDR1 and CDR2: MNHEY and SVGEGT. The CDR3 totals 12 residues. The junction had 9 bases not matched to a gene; V was cut back by 6 bases and J by 11 bases. The CDR3 sequence is CASSLTGTEAFF. The CDR3 DNA is TGTGCCAGCAGCCTGACAGGGACGGAGGCTTTCTTT.

This clonotype was detected many times. V and J are TRBV30 and TRBJ1-6; 10 nucleotides match TRBD1. Germline V lookup: CDR1 GTSNPN, CDR2 SVGIG (reference sequence). The CDR3 spans 14 residues. Trimming cost V 5 bases and J 8 bases; bases outside gene matches: 6. The CDR3 protein is CAWDAGQGYSPLHF. The CDR3 nucleotides read TGTGCCTGGGATGCGGGACAGGGGTATTCACCCCTCCACTTT. The full variable domain, in which reference TRBV30 and TRBJ1-6 provide the parts outside the CDR3, is SQTIHQWPATLVQPVGSPLSLECTVEGTSNPNLYWYRQAAGRGLQLLFYSVGIGQISSEVPQNLSASRPQDRQFILSSKKLLLSDSGFYLCAWDAGQGYSPLHFGNGTRLTVT.

This clonotype was counted ten times or more. The J gene is TRBJ1-6, the V gene TRBV28, with TRBD1 as a possible D gene (6 bases). The CDR3 is made up of 18 amino acids. The germline V and J ends were trimmed by 7 bases and 2 bases, with 21 bases remaining between them. The V gene's germline CDR1 is MDHEN and CDR2 SYDVKM. CDR3: CASNHPRGRGTYNSPLHF. The CDR3 region has the DNA TGTGCCAGCAACCACCCTAGGGGGAGAGGGACCTATAATTCACCCCTCCACTTT.

This clonotype was counted a few times. The chain recombines TRBV20-1 with TRBJ2-5; the match to TRBD2 covers 8 bases. With 5 bases clipped from V and 3 bases from J, the junction kept 5 bases outside the gene matches. Germline V gives CDR1 DFQATT, CDR2 SNEGSKA (reference sequence). The CDR3 is made up of 13 amino acids. CDR3 region: CSAQSGSEETQYF. The CDR3 DNA reads TGCAGTGCTCAGAGCGGGAGTGAAGAGACCCAGTACTTC.

This clonotype was observed a handful of times. V usage is TRBV12-3 or TRBV12-4 and J usage is TRBJ2-3; TRBD2 matches at 9 bases. V shed 3 bases, J shed 10 bases, and the junction held 14 bases outside the gene matches. CDR3 length: 16 residues. CDR3 sequence reads: CASSLGLGSGSGAQYF. In DNA, the CDR3 is TGTGCCAGCAGTTTGGGCCTGGGTAGCGGGAGCGGGGCGCAGTATTTT.

The chain is built from TRBV6-2 or TRBV6-3 and TRBJ2-5; TRBD1 agrees at 8 bases. This CDR3 contains 14 residues. From germline, CDR1 is MNHEY and CDR2 SVGEGT. V trimming: 6 bases; J trimming: 7 bases; junction bases outside the gene matches: 10. CDR3 nucleotide sequence: TGTGCCAGCAGAGATCAGGGGGCGCGGGGGACCCAGTACTTC. It specifies CASRDQGARGTQYF.

V and J are TRBV7-9 and TRBJ2-3; 12 positions match TRBD1. The CDR3 has 15 amino acids. Losses at the gene ends were 5 bases for V and 3 bases for J; bases not matched to a gene: 3. CDR1 SEHNR and CDR2 FQNEAQ come from the germline V gene (reference sequence). In DNA form, the CDR3 reads TGTGCCAGCAGCCGGGACAGGGGGCGGACAGATACGCAGTATTTT. Translation: CASSRDRGRTDTQYF.

This clonotype was seen only a few times. J is TRBJ2-1 and V is TRBV6-6; 10 nucleotides agree with TRBD1. The CDR3 extends over 13 amino acids. Germline V lookup: CDR1 MNHNY, CDR2 SVGAGI (reference sequence). Trimming took 8 bases from V and 8 from J; bases not matched to a gene: 6. CDR3 nucleotides: TGTGCCAGCGGACAGGGGGGTTGGGATGAGCAGTTCTTC. Its translation: CASGQGGWDEQFF.

A few counts support this clonotype. The chain carries TRBV18 and TRBJ2-1; TRBD1 is a possible D gene (5 bases). CDR1 KGHSH and CDR2 LQKENI come from the germline V gene. The length of the CDR3 is 18 residues. The V end lost 2 bases, the J end lost 10 bases, and 27 bases lay between the germline ends. The CDR3 sequence: CASSPMGLHRGIIVEQFF. The CDR3 bases are TGTGCCAGCTCACCAATGGGGCTTCATAGGGGCATTATAGTCGAGCAGTTCTTC.